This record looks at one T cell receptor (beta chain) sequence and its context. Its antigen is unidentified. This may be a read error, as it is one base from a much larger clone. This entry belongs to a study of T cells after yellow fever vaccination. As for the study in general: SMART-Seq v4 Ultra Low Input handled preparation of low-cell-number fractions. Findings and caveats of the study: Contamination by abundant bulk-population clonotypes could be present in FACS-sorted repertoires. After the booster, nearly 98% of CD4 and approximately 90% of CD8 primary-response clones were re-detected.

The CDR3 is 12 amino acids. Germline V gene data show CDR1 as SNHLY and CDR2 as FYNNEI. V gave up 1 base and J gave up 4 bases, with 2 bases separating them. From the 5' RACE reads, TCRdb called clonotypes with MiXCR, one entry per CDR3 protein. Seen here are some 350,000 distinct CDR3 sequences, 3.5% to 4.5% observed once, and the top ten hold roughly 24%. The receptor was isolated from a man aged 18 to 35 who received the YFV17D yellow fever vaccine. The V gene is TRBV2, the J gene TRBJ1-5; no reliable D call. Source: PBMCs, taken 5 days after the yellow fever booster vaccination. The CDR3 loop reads CASSEENQPQHF. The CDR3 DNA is TGTGCCAGCAGTGAAGAGAATCAGCCCCAGCATTTT. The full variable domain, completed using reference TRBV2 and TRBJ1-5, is EPEVTQTPSHQVTQMGQEVILRCVPISNHLYFYWYRQILGQKVEFLVSFYNNEISEKSEIFDDQFSVERPDGSNFTLKIRSTKLEDSAMYFCASSEENQPQHFGDGTRLSIL.